Presented here are 10 T cell receptor beta chains from one specimen sequenced in a study of CD8 T cells in ankylosing spondylitis. TCRdb processed the 5' RACE reads anew with MiXCR; each CDR3 protein has one entry. The profile shows 150,000 or so distinct CDR3 sequences, 30% to 40% of them singletons. Sequencing was carried out using synovial fluid, either unsorted or a sorted T cell fraction (not recorded which). The receptors come from a male donor with ankylosing spondylitis.

This clonotype was counted many times. For the CDR3, the DNA is TGTGCCACCAGTTTCAGCGGGATATACAATGAGCAGTTCTTC. Protein product: CATSFSGIYNEQFF. The V gene is TRBV24-1, the J gene TRBJ2-1; 7 nucleotides agree with TRBD2. This CDR3 spans 14 amino acids. Germline CDR1 is KGHDR and CDR2 is SFDVKD. With 6 bases clipped from V and 4 bases from J, the junction kept 5 bases outside the gene matches.

This clonotype was observed at least ten times. This chain connects TRBV2 to TRBJ2-1; D not resolved. The CDR3 has 11 amino acids. V was shortened by 3 bases and J by 9 bases, with 6 bases between the two germline ends. Germline values: CDR1 SNHLY, CDR2 FYNNEI. CDR3 loop: CASSDGFEQFF. CDR3 coding DNA: TGTGCCAGCAGTGACGGATTTGAGCAGTTCTTC. The complete variable domain, with remaining parts taken from reference TRBV2 and TRBJ2-1, reads EPEVTQTPSHQVTQMGQEVILRCVPISNHLYFYWYRQILGQKVEFLVSFYNNEISEKSEIFDDQFSVERPDGSNFTLKIRSTKLEDSAMYFCASSDGFEQFFGPGTRLTVL.

This clonotype was recorded many times. The V gene is TRBV20-1, the J gene TRBJ2-1, with 8 nucleotides matching TRBD2. V lost 0 bases, J lost 5 bases, and 3 bases stayed unmatched. Germline CDR1 and CDR2: DFQATT and SNEGSKA (reference sequence). This CDR3 contains 14 residues. The CDR3 loop reads CSARDWTSNNEQFF. For the CDR3, the DNA is TGCAGTGCTAGAGACTGGACTAGCAACAATGAGCAGTTCTTC.

Here the CDR3 reads CASQGRAGAQYF. The CDR3 region has the DNA TGTGCCAGTCAGGGGCGGGCCGGGGCCCAGTACTTC. The V and J genes are TRBV12-3 or TRBV12-4 and TRBJ2-5; D perhaps matches TRBD1 (6 bases). This CDR3 contains 12 residues. V lost 9 bases, J lost 9 bases, and 17 bases lay in between.

The chain is built from TRBV10-3 and TRBJ1-2, with unresolved D. Trimming left V 3 bases short and J 13 bases short, with 24 bases between. Germline CDR1 is ENHRY and CDR2 is SYGVKD. CDR3 length: 15 residues. CDR3 nucleotide sequence: TGTGCCATCAGTGACCCAGGAATACCCAGAAACTTCGTCACCTTC. It is translated as CAISDPGIPRNFVTF.

This chain joins TRBV2 and TRBJ2-1, with a possible D match to TRBD2 (6 bases). Germline V gene data show CDR1 as SNHLY and CDR2 as FYNNEI. V was trimmed by 9 bases and J by 1 base, leaving 16 bases between them. This CDR3 is 15 amino acids long. This CDR3 reads CASCVGEVSYNEQFF. As DNA, the CDR3 is TGTGCCAGTTGCGTGGGGGAGGTGTCCTACAATGAGCAGTTCTTC.

This clonotype was found a few times. The chain combines TRBV7-3 with TRBJ2-1, with D uncertain. The CDR3 covers 14 residues. Trimming stripped 2 bases from V and 8 bases from J, with 13 bases between. Germline V gives CDR1 SGHTA, CDR2 FQGTGA. CDR3 sequence reads: CASSLGVGYHEQFF. In DNA, the CDR3 is TGTGCCAGCAGCTTAGGGGTAGGGTACCATGAGCAGTTCTTC.

Only a few counts were recorded for this clonotype. The chain couples TRBV6-1 to TRBJ2-1; tentatively, D is TRBD2 (6 bases). This CDR3 region has 15 residues. Between the trimmed V and J ends, which lost 5 bases and 6 bases, there was a span of 17 bases. Germline CDR1 MNHNS, CDR2 SASEGT. The CDR3 spells CASSRRDSSSNEQFF. CDR3 DNA: TGTGCCAGCAGTCGCCGGGACTCGAGTAGCAATGAGCAGTTCTTC.

The V call is TRBV5-1, the J call TRBJ2-2; D is uncertain. CDR3 length: 11 residues. V lost 4 bases and J lost 2, with 0 bases in between. Germline CDR1 and CDR2: SGHRS and YFSETQ. CDR3: CASSNTGELFF. As DNA, the CDR3 is TGCGCCAGCAGCAACACCGGGGAGCTGTTTTTT.

This clonotype has a handful of counts. This sequence joins TRBV27 and TRBJ2-7; D remains unclear. The V gene lost 5 bases and the J gene lost 1 base, with 15 bases spanning the gap. This CDR3 region has 15 residues. Germline V gives CDR1 MNHEY, CDR2 SMNVEV (reference sequence). The CDR3 DNA sequence: TGTGCCAGCAGTCTCAATCCACAGAGATCCTACGAGCAGTACTTC. Translated: CASSLNPQRSYEQYF.